This T cell receptor (beta chain) was captured by sequencing in a study of blood T cell repertoires in COVID-19. Produced via immunoSEQ multiplex PCR; TCRdb's table is partial and in-frame only. Of hundreds of thousands of clones in the sample, roughly 89% were seen once. V dropped 3 bases and J dropped 0 bases, with 12 bases sitting between them. The CDR3 is 16 amino acids. Germline V lookup: CDR1 SGHAT, CDR2 FQNNGV. This TCR was sampled from a woman aged 25 to 39 with active or convalescent COVID-19. This chain joins TRBV11-2 and TRBJ1-3, with D uncertain. Input material: peripheral blood. In nucleotides, the CDR3 is TGTGCCAGCAGCTTTCAGAGCGGAGCCTCTGGAAACACCATATATTTT. Translating gives CASSFQSGASGNTIYF.